A selection of T cell receptor beta chains follows, all from one sample in a study of shared clonotypes between healthy human individuals. Profiling relied on immunoSEQ multiplex PCR, and the TCRdb table lists in-frame clones only, not all of them. This table has roughly 500,000 clones, 90% to 96% appearing once. The source material was naive CD4+ T cells sorted from blood. The receptors were sampled from a woman in her twenties or thirties in good health. CDR3s include the opening cysteine and the closing phenylalanine or tryptophan. Each record gives: V gene, clone size, J gene, CDR3 length, D gene, CDR3 protein, CDR3 DNA. The D gene is left open where the match is weak. Rows give clone size only sometimes, using once, few, many, or a class for an expanded clone.

TRBV18	NA	TRBJ2-7	14	TRBD1	CASSPRDRNHEQYF	TGTGCCAGCTCACCTCGGGACAGGAACCACGAGCAGTACTTC
TRBV7-2	NA	TRBJ2-7	15	TRBD2	CASSPRTSVTYEQYF	TGTGCCAGCAGCCCGCGGACTAGCGTGACCTACGAGCAGTACTTC
TRBV19	NA	TRBJ2-1	16	NA	CASSFVGGSRSDEQFF	TGTGCCAGTAGTTTCGTCGGGGGTTCTAGGAGCGATGAGCAGTTCTTC
TRBV19	NA	TRBJ2-1	14	TRBD1	CASHKTGINNEQFF	TGTGCCAGCCATAAGACAGGGATCAACAATGAGCAGTTCTTC
TRBV19	NA	TRBJ2-2	15	NA	CASRGGIANTGELFF	TGTGCCAGTAGGGGCGGGATCGCGAACACCGGGGAGCTGTTTTTT
TRBV2	NA	TRBJ2-7	15	NA	CASSEAVLDPNEQYF	TGTGCCAGCAGTGAAGCGGTCCTGGACCCAAACGAGCAGTACTTC
TRBV4-1	NA	TRBJ2-5	16	TRBD2	CASSQDRTSGGETQYF	TGCGCCAGCAGCCAAGATAGGACTAGCGGGGGAGAGACCCAGTACTTC
TRBV5-5	NA	TRBJ2-7	18	TRBD2	CASSLNGLAGVGGYEQYF	TGTGCCAGCAGCTTGAATGGCCTAGCGGGAGTCGGTGGCTACGAGCAGTACTTC
TRBV19	few	TRBJ1-5	13	NA	CASCPQGSQPQHF	TGTGCCAGCTGCCCTCAGGGGTCTCAGCCCCAGCATTTT
TRBV28	NA	TRBJ2-3	13	NA	CASNHGSRGTQYF	TGTGCCAGCAACCACGGGTCTCGGGGTACGCAGTATTTT
TRBV27	NA	TRBJ2-7	14	NA	CASSWGVKPYEQYF	TGTGCCAGCAGTTGGGGCGTAAAACCCTACGAGCAGTACTTC
TRBV7-9	NA	TRBJ2-7	14	NA	CASSLELSGAEQYF	TGTGCCAGCAGCTTAGAACTATCGGGAGCCGAGCAGTACTTC
TRBV27	NA	TRBJ2-2	16	NA	CASSLYGAYLTGELFF	TGTGCCAGCAGTTTGTATGGGGCGTACCTCACCGGGGAGCTGTTTTTT
TRBV7-8	few	TRBJ2-7	11	NA	CASSGSYEQYF	TGTGCCAGCAGCGGGTCCTACGAGCAGTACTTC
TRBV2	once	TRBJ2-1	13	TRBD2	CASSSGSTNEQFF	TGTGCCAGCAGTAGCGGGAGTACGAATGAGCAGTTCTTC
TRBV19	NA	TRBJ2-7	12	TRBD1	CASRGTAYEQYF	TGTGCCAGTAGGGGGACAGCCTACGAGCAGTACTTC
TRBV6-1	NA	TRBJ2-7	14	TRBD2	CASSGLAGVLEQYF	TGTGCCAGCAGTGGACTAGCGGGAGTACTCGAGCAGTACTTC
TRBV28	NA	TRBJ1-6	14	NA	CASSLGRDNSPLHF	TGTGCCAGCAGTTTGGGCAGAGATAATTCACCCCTCCACTTT
TRBV7-2	NA	TRBJ1-1	13	NA	CASSIDGDLEAFF	TGTGCCAGCAGCATTGACGGAGACCTCGAAGCTTTCTTT
TRBV28	NA	TRBJ2-7	13	NA	CASSLESSYEQYF	TGTGCCAGCAGTTTAGAGAGTTCCTACGAGCAGTACTTC
TRBV7-9	NA	TRBJ1-4	15	TRBD1	CASSPRDSREEKLFF	TGTGCCAGCAGCCCAAGGGACAGTAGGGAAGAAAAACTGTTTTTT
TRBV7-9	NA	TRBJ2-1	18	TRBD2	CASSSYRLAGGSYNEQFF	TGTGCCAGCAGCTCCTACCGGCTAGCGGGGGGTTCCTACAATGAGCAGTTCTTC
TRBV27	NA	TRBJ1-1	14	NA	CASSFSSGGTEAFF	TGTGCCAGCAGTTTTTCCTCCGGGGGCACTGAAGCTTTCTTT
TRBV5-4	NA	TRBJ1-4	15	NA	CASSSWNRPNEKLFF	TGTGCCAGCAGCTCCTGGAACCGCCCTAATGAAAAACTGTTTTTT
TRBV19	NA	TRBJ1-1	13	NA	CASSGQLYTEAFF	TGTGCCAGTAGTGGACAGTTATACACTGAAGCTTTCTTT
TRBV28	NA	TRBJ2-7	16	TRBD1	CASSLPPGQGEYEQYF	TGTGCCAGCAGTTTGCCCCCGGGACAGGGGGAGTACGAGCAGTACTTC
TRBV5-1	NA	TRBJ1-1	17	NA	CASSLGGTAEANTEAFF	TGCGCCAGCAGCTTGGGGGGGACGGCGGAGGCGAACACTGAAGCTTTCTTT
TRBV7-9	NA	TRBJ2-7	15	TRBD1	CASSPSGTGNHEQYF	TGTGCCAGCAGCCCATCCGGGACAGGGAACCACGAGCAGTACTTC
TRBV5-4	NA	TRBJ2-7	15	TRBD2	CASSLLSSGPYEQYF	TGTGCCAGCAGCTTGCTATCTAGCGGCCCCTACGAGCAGTACTTC
TRBV19	NA	TRBJ1-1	15	NA	CASSFRQGIGTEAFF	TGTGCCAGTAGCTTCAGGCAGGGGATTGGCACTGAAGCTTTCTTT
TRBV28	NA	TRBJ2-1	15	TRBD2	CASSSGTSGYNEQFF	TGTGCCAGCAGTTCCGGGACTAGCGGTTACAATGAGCAGTTCTTC
TRBV9	NA	TRBJ2-3	16	TRBD1	CASSVERTGGTDTQYF	TGTGCCAGCAGCGTAGAACGGACAGGGGGCACAGATACGCAGTATTTT
TRBV5-1	NA	TRBJ2-7	13	NA	CASRTGPSYEQYF	TGCGCCAGCAGGACAGGTCCTTCCTACGAGCAGTACTTC
TRBV2	NA	TRBJ2-7	14	TRBD2	CASQTSGGRYEQYF	TGTGCCAGCCAAACTAGCGGGGGGAGGTACGAGCAGTACTTC
TRBV10-3	NA	TRBJ1-5	16	TRBD1	CAISESDRVSGQPQHF	TGTGCCATCAGTGAGAGCGACAGGGTGTCAGGACAGCCCCAGCATTTT
TRBV18	NA	TRBJ2-2	15	NA	CASSPGVRNTGELFF	TGTGCCAGCTCACCAGGAGTACGGAACACCGGGGAGCTGTTTTTT
TRBV29-1	NA	TRBJ2-7	13	TRBD2	CSAGTSGPYEQYF	TGCAGCGCTGGGACTAGCGGGCCCTACGAGCAGTACTTC
TRBV9	NA	TRBJ2-2	16	TRBD2	CASSVVAGANTGELFF	TGTGCCAGCAGCGTCGTAGCGGGGGCGAACACCGGGGAGCTGTTTTTT
TRBV6-4	NA	TRBJ2-1	16	TRBD2	CASSAASGGGYNEQFF	TGTGCCAGCAGTGCGGCTAGCGGTGGGGGCTACAATGAGCAGTTCTTC
TRBV9	NA	TRBJ2-5	15	NA	CASSVNSRMGGEQYF	TGTGCCAGCAGCGTTAATAGCAGGATGGGTGGTGAGCAGTACTTC
TRBV9	NA	TRBJ2-1	16	NA	CASSVGGASSYNEQFF	TGTGCCAGCAGCGTAGGGGGGGCGAGCTCCTACAATGAGCAGTTCTTC
TRBV27	once	TRBJ1-1	17	TRBD1	CASSILDGTGVGTEAFF	TGTGCCAGCAGCATCCTCGACGGGACAGGGGTGGGAACTGAAGCTTTCTTT
TRBV4-1	NA	TRBJ1-4	15	NA	CASSQVDGANEKLFF	TGCGCCAGCAGCCAAGTCGATGGGGCGAATGAAAAACTGTTTTTT
TRBV28	NA	TRBJ1-3	15	NA	CASRTDVPFGNTIYF	TGTGCCAGCAGAACGGACGTCCCGTTTGGAAACACCATATATTTT
TRBV5-1	NA	TRBJ2-1	16	TRBD1	CASSLNRGGGSNEQFF	TGCGCCAGCAGCTTGAACAGGGGCGGCGGGTCCAATGAGCAGTTCTTC
TRBV7-9	NA	TRBJ1-4	11	NA	CASSFEEKLFF	TGTGCCAGCAGCTTCGAGGAAAAACTGTTTTTT
TRBV28	NA	TRBJ2-7	16	TRBD2	CASSLGLAGGSGEQYF	TGTGCCAGCAGTTTGGGACTAGCGGGAGGGTCAGGGGAGCAGTACTTC
TRBV15	NA	TRBJ2-1	16	NA	CATSRDVTERSREQFF	TGTGCCACCAGCAGAGACGTCACGGAGCGCTCTCGGGAGCAGTTCTTC
TRBV6-5	NA	TRBJ2-7	13	TRBD2	CASSSGTDYEQYF	TGTGCCAGCTCTAGCGGCACAGACTACGAGCAGTACTTC
TRBV27	NA	TRBJ2-7	15	NA	CASSVESIGSYEQYF	TGTGCCAGCAGTGTAGAGAGTATTGGGTCCTACGAGCAGTACTTC